This is a list of T cell receptor beta chains from one sample in a study of blood T cell repertoires in COVID-19. The data were produced by immunoSEQ multiplex PCR, yet TCRdb's version contains in-frame clones alone and is incomplete. This table has about 160,000 clones, roughly 80% appearing once. Sequencing was carried out using PBMCs or T cells enriched from blood (not recorded which). The receptors were gathered from a woman between 35 and 50 years old with acute COVID-19. Each CDR3 is given with its conserved first and last residue. Each record gives: V gene, CDR3 length, CDR3 protein.

TRBV6-5,13,CASSYTGLATQYF
TRBV7-2,13,CASSLGRVVEQFF
TRBV7-9,13,CASSTTGFDEQYF
TRBV25-1,15,CASSETPDKGYGYTF
TRBV2,14,CASGPGQGANIQYF
TRBV5-1,13,CASSLDGGTEAFF
TRBV11-1,14,CASSLDISSYEQYF
TRBV18,14,CASSPGDSGEKLFF
TRBV5-4,14,CASRAGSSYNEQFF
TRBV9,15,CASSVVGGLTDTQYF
TRBV6-4,15,CAIPPRALDRSPLHF
TRBV12-3/TRBV12-4,12,CASGGSPYEQYF
TRBV18,14,CASSPQRETDTQYF
TRBV6-5,14,CASSSGFSYNEQFF
TRBV30,16,CASRGLDRDLYYGYTF
TRBV7-3,14,CASSPLGATGELFF
TRBV7-2,18,CASSFPPWRGTDGDIQYF
TRBV5-6,13,CASSLGTKQPQHF
TRBV10-3,14,CAIRERERGIEQFF
TRBV4-1,16,CASSQDRTGGWGTQYF
TRBV18,18,CASSPRAGGPSSYNEQFF
TRBV19,14,CASSSDRVWNGYTF
TRBV29-1,13,CSTYRGPNTEAFF
TRBV15,18,CATSRDLSGEGINQPQHF
TRBV7-9,15,CASSSDTSRNTEAFF
TRBV2,13,CASSTGLNNEQFF
TRBV21-1,16,CASNPSGGHSTDTQYF
TRBV7-6,14,CASSFSGVGETQYF
TRBV7-9,14,CASSSRVTGTEAFF
TRBV12-5,15,CASSASRTVFYGYTF